This T cell receptor beta chain was captured by sequencing in a study of control samples from healthy donors and cancer patients. Only in-frame clones appear in the TCRdb table, and some are missing; sequencing was by immunoSEQ multiplex PCR. The data show some 150,000 clones, 85% to 95% seen once. Germline CDR1 and CDR2: SGHAT and FQNNGV. J lost 15 bases, V lost 4 bases, and 16 bases had no gene match. This CDR3 contains 17 residues. The TCR sequence derives from a man aged 35-49 years in good health. The gene calls are TRBV11-2 and TRBJ2-1, with TRBD2 matching over 15 bases. What was sequenced was blood. CDR3 residues: CASSSPSGLAGGTAGFF. CDR3 bases: TGTGCCAGCAGCTCGCCTTCGGGACTAGCGGGGGGTACCGCGGGGTTCTTC.